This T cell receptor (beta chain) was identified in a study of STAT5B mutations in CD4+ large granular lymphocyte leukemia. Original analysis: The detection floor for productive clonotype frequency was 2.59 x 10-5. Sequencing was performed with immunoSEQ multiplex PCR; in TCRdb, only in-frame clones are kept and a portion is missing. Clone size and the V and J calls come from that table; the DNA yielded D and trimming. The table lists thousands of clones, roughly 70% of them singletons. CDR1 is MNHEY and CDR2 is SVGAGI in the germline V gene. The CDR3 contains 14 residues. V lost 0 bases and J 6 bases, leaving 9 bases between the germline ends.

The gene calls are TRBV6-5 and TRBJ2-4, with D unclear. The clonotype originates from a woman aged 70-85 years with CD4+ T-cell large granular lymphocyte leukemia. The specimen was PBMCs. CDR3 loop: CASSYSTGGNIQYF. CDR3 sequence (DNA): TGTGCCAGCAGTTACTCGACGGGTGGAAACATTCAGTACTTC.